This T cell receptor beta chain was sequenced for a study of cytomegalovirus exposure and HLA in healthy donors. CDR1 and CDR2 (germline): SGHNT, YENEEA. Trimming pared 4 bases from V and 6 bases from J, leaving 8 bases between. This CDR3 is 12 amino acids long. Primers for the PCR totalled 60 Vbeta and 13 Jbeta. Clones were sequenced by immunoSEQ multiplex PCR, and TCRdb holds only the in-frame ones, with some missing. This repertoire includes fewer than 85,000 clones. Comments on this clone: Its target is unknown.

Overall study findings and caveats: TCR beta chain V- and J-gene trimming was linked, in a later analysis, to a missense variant in DCLRE1C.

The chain has TRBV11-3 and TRBJ2-3; possibly TRBD2 for D (6 bases). The material sequenced was PBMCs. The sequence was obtained from a woman aged 40 to 50 in good health and CMV-seropositive. In DNA form, the CDR3 reads TGTGCCAGCAGCTCCCGGGAGGATACGCAGTATTTT. Translation gives CASSSREDTQYF.